These T cell receptor beta chains were read from a single sample in a study of T cell repertoires in cytomegalovirus infection. TCRdb analysed the reads with MiXCR anew, one entry per CDR3 protein. The sample has about 320,000 distinct CDR3 sequences; more than 8% are singletons. Source material: PBMCs. The source of these receptors is a human donor in good health (CMV status not recorded). Some clones in this sample may be carry-over from other donors' samples. Each CDR3 is given without its conserved first and last residue.

J gene: TRBJ1-1; V gene: TRBV7-2; CDR3 protein: ASSPSARGTEAF
J gene: TRBJ2-3; V gene: TRBV12-5; CDR3 protein: ASGASSTQY
J gene: TRBJ2-5; V gene: TRBV4-1; CDR3 protein: ASSQETGVLETQY
J gene: TRBJ1-1; V gene: TRBV7-9; CDR3 protein: ASSPPQPGDTEAF
J gene: TRBJ1-1; V gene: TRBV7-9; CDR3 protein: ASSSYGQGTEAF
J gene: TRBJ2-3; V gene: TRBV7-2; CDR3 protein: ASSLVAGAADTQY
J gene: TRBJ2-5; V gene: TRBV6-2/TRBV6-3; CDR3 protein: ASSYGQPRETQY
J gene: TRBJ1-3; V gene: TRBV6-1; CDR3 protein: ASSPTGSYSGNTIY
J gene: TRBJ1-5; V gene: TRBV7-2; CDR3 protein: ASSGTGYQPQH
J gene: TRBJ2-1; V gene: TRBV7-2; CDR3 protein: ASSLAQTSGGSGEQF
J gene: TRBJ1-6; V gene: TRBV19; CDR3 protein: ASSIIRSSYNSPLH
J gene: TRBJ1-1; V gene: TRBV4-3; CDR3 protein: ASSQDGTWDTEAF
J gene: TRBJ2-7; V gene: TRBV11-2; CDR3 protein: ASSTRGRGFNEQY
J gene: TRBJ2-5; V gene: TRBV2; CDR3 protein: ASTPTSGKETQY
J gene: TRBJ1-3; V gene: TRBV5-1; CDR3 protein: ASSLDTRTGNTIY
J gene: TRBJ1-1; V gene: TRBV7-2; CDR3 protein: ASSTQQGAATEAF
J gene: TRBJ1-2; V gene: TRBV20-1; CDR3 protein: SARAGARGYT
J gene: TRBJ1-1; V gene: TRBV7-2; CDR3 protein: ASSLHREAF
J gene: TRBJ2-1; V gene: TRBV4-1; CDR3 protein: ASSQGQGPYNEQF
J gene: TRBJ1-4; V gene: TRBV7-3; CDR3 protein: ASSQGANEKLF
J gene: TRBJ2-2; V gene: TRBV7-3; CDR3 protein: ASSQGLAGVNTGELF
J gene: TRBJ1-2; V gene: TRBV7-2; CDR3 protein: ASSVGDFGYT
J gene: TRBJ1-1; V gene: TRBV6-5; CDR3 protein: ASSYLSSTEAF
J gene: TRBJ2-5; V gene: TRBV7-3; CDR3 protein: ASARGAGGQETQY
J gene: TRBJ1-6; V gene: TRBV6-6; CDR3 protein: ASTPRQSSYNSPLH
J gene: TRBJ2-1; V gene: TRBV9; CDR3 protein: ASSDLAGGNEQF
J gene: TRBJ2-2; V gene: TRBV4-1; CDR3 protein: ASSPGEAGELF
J gene: TRBJ2-7; V gene: TRBV6-1; CDR3 protein: ASSVRDSSCEQY
J gene: TRBJ2-3; V gene: TRBV7-8; CDR3 protein: ASSLGTSGRAGDTQY
J gene: TRBJ2-1; V gene: TRBV5-6; CDR3 protein: ASSLGVLEQF
J gene: TRBJ2-3; V gene: TRBV7-2; CDR3 protein: ASSLRQGINTQY
J gene: TRBJ1-6; V gene: TRBV7-6; CDR3 protein: ASSPRRTVNSPLH
J gene: TRBJ2-1; V gene: TRBV4-2; CDR3 protein: ASSYSRRPLSYNEQF
J gene: TRBJ2-2; V gene: TRBV20-1; CDR3 protein: SASPGLFTGELF
J gene: TRBJ1-1; V gene: TRBV7-8; CDR3 protein: ASSLGFGRMNTEAF
J gene: TRBJ2-1; V gene: TRBV10-3; CDR3 protein: AISESQRASGTFNEQF
J gene: TRBJ1-5; V gene: TRBV6-2/TRBV6-3; CDR3 protein: ASSYRGTGNQPQH
J gene: TRBJ2-7; V gene: TRBV6-1; CDR3 protein: ASRASWGYEQY
J gene: TRBJ2-3; V gene: TRBV20-1; CDR3 protein: SASMGGSFTDTQY
J gene: TRBJ2-7; V gene: TRBV24-1; CDR3 protein: ATSDLNRGRYEQY
J gene: TRBJ2-2; V gene: TRBV4-1; CDR3 protein: ASSDVGLTGELF
J gene: TRBJ1-6; V gene: TRBV28; CDR3 protein: ASSLSRGRSPLH
J gene: TRBJ1-4; V gene: TRBV18; CDR3 protein: ASSPPRGQGNEKLF
J gene: TRBJ1-1; V gene: TRBV7-6; CDR3 protein: ASSEPGWADTEAF
J gene: TRBJ1-6; V gene: TRBV12-3/TRBV12-4; CDR3 protein: ASSSDLGSPLH
J gene: TRBJ2-7; V gene: TRBV7-4; CDR3 protein: ASSPWTSGRGGEQY
J gene: TRBJ2-7; V gene: TRBV6-5; CDR3 protein: ASSYRTGGTSYEQY
J gene: TRBJ1-5; V gene: TRBV2; CDR3 protein: ASSRGNILSNQPQH
J gene: TRBJ2-1; V gene: TRBV7-2; CDR3 protein: ASSPRRGDEQF
J gene: TRBJ2-7; V gene: TRBV7-2; CDR3 protein: ASSSGGESVGYEQY
J gene: TRBJ1-1; V gene: TRBV7-2; CDR3 protein: ASSFGGAEAF
J gene: TRBJ2-5; V gene: TRBV28; CDR3 protein: ASSLLGSGQETQY
J gene: TRBJ2-2; V gene: TRBV6-1; CDR3 protein: ASSYFGTPGELF
J gene: TRBJ2-3; V gene: TRBV7-9; CDR3 protein: ASSPELAELTDTQY